This T cell receptor beta chain was identified during a study of blood T cells in healthy people across ages (dated by TCRdb to about 2015). General notes on the study: In model experiments, roughly one uniquely barcoded TCR beta cDNA molecule per two T cells was captured by template switching. Using deep sequencing normalized with unique cDNA molecular identifiers, the study measured how TCR beta repertoire diversity changes with age. Two additional independent replicas of 1 million unique cDNA reads from the same blood draw were analyzed for two donors (one aged 18 to 30 and one aged 80 or older). Donors of different ages were randomly distributed across sequencing lanes to avoid experimental bias. Donors were grouped into four age groups: young (average roughly 17 years), middle-aged (about 40), aged (62) and long-lived (less than 85).

A remark on this clonotype: Its antigen is currently not known. No base qualities exist here, and no much larger clone lies one base off it.

The trim is 7 bases for V and 7 bases for J, with a gap of 16 bases between the germline ends. Taken from cysteine to phenylalanine, the CDR3 has 13 residues. Just CDR3 DNA is preserved here, 39 bases in frame from base 1. From a lookup of the germline V gene (reference sequence), CDR1 and CDR2 are SEHNR and FQNEAQ. The paper's findings and limits, for the study overall: Observed TCR beta diversity correlated strongly with the percentage of naive T cells measured by flow cytometry. The CMV infection status of donors was not known, potentially confounding age-related changes in expanded clonotypes. Because profiling used bulk unsorted PBMCs, naive and antigen-experienced compartments could not be compared conclusively. As age increased, observed TCR beta diversity per million T cells dropped in a roughly linear way, and a significant reduction was already evident by age about 36. Total diversity estimates from one million sequenced T cells were considered lower bounds and underestimates. Compared with the aged group, more naive CD4+ T cells, fewer expanded clones and increased TCR diversity were shown by the long-lived group, suggesting age selection.

The roughly 39 donors, aged about 6 to 95 years, were systemically healthy Caucasian individuals from Russia. Around 9.7 milliliters of peripheral blood were collected from each donor into EDTA-treated Vacutainer tubes. Ficoll-Paque density-gradient centrifugation was used to isolate PBMCs, with at least 7 million per sample. Trizol reagent was used to extract total RNA from the PBMCs, yielding at least 5 micrograms per sample. Naive CD45RAhigh/CD27high T cell percentages were measured by flow cytometry on a PBMC aliquot from every donor. Library prep was done by 5' RACE. TCRdb shows the sequencer as Illumina HiSeq 2500. The second PCR ran for roughly 7 to 12 cycles and used a J-beta primer mix along with a sample-barcoded 5' primer. A template-switch 5' adaptor carrying 12 random nucleotides introduced a unique molecular identifier onto each TCR beta cDNA molecule. Each sample yielded at least 3 million CDR3-containing paired-end reads. All of the RNA was converted into first-strand cDNA using the Mint cDNA synthesis kit, with a TRBC-specific oligonucleotide serving as the primer. Following uracil-DNA glycosylase treatment, a first 18-cycle PCR with universal primers M1SS and BC2_uni_R was performed on all cDNA. Per the original workflow: For normalization, 1 million high-quality reads were randomly selected from each sample, with every read carrying a distinct molecular identifier. Reads with shared molecular identifiers were discarded instead of being binned into consensus sequences. CDR3 identification, clonotype clustering and error correction used MiTCR with a Q25 quality threshold and the strictest error-elimination algorithm. A nonparametric unseen species model with Euler transformation was used to estimate lower-bound total TCR beta diversity. The raw public data were reprocessed by TCRdb itself: fastp quality trimming at Q25, MiXCR clonotype calling, in-frame beta chains only. Rows are combined by CDR3 protein, so each entry shows the most common genes and DNA. TCRdb's processing, not the authors' own work, is the source of the V and J calls. The sample contains 780,000 or so distinct CDR3 sequences, about 56% of them found a single time. The ten largest clonotypes hold about 26% of the sample.

The sample taken for sequencing was blood. This TCR derives from a man aged 35 to 55 in good health. Recombination connected TRBV7-9 to TRBJ2-5, with no D gene named confidently. The CDR3 region: CASIDGDGWTQYF. The DNA reads TGTGCCAGCATCGACGGAGATGGATGGACCCAGTACTTC.